This TCR beta chain was sequenced during a study of blood T cell repertoires in COVID-19. Overall study context: PBMCs, B-cell-depleted T cells, or T cells provided the cDNA or gDNA that made up the material.

Authors' processing steps: Amplification from reference gene primers served as the basis for estimated nucleated cell counts. TCRdb's copy holds only in-frame clones and misses some; the assay was immunoSEQ multiplex PCR. V and J calls and clone size follow that table, whereas D and trimming were derived from the DNA. The data contain approximately 110,000 clones, roughly four fifths of them singletons. The ends lost 6 bases at V and 1 base at J; junction bases unmatched: 23. Germline assignment: CDR1 SGHRS and CDR2 YFSETQ. The CDR3 contains 20 residues. The sequenced sample was peripheral blood. The receptor comes from a man between 65 and 85 years old with acute or convalescent COVID-19. V is TRBV5-1 and J is TRBJ1-2; TRBD1 agrees at 8 bases. Written as DNA, the CDR3 is TGCGCCAGCACCCCCAGGAAGATGACAGGGGCGCTCCCGAATAACTATGGCTACACCTTC. This encodes CASTPRKMTGALPNNYGYTF.